This is a list of T cell receptor beta chains from one sample in a study of blood T cell repertoires in COVID-19. Clones were read by immunoSEQ multiplex PCR, and TCRdb kept only the in-frame ones, dropping some. The repertoire holds about 190,000 clones, approximately 90% seen once, with approximately 1% in the top ten. The sample taken for sequencing was peripheral blood. These receptors all come from a young man with acute or convalescent COVID-19. CDR3s include the opening cysteine and the closing phenylalanine or tryptophan. Each record gives: J gene, D gene, V gene, clone size, CDR3 protein, CDR3 DNA. The D gene is left open where the match is weak. Size tells how often a clone was seen (once, few, many) or the class of an expanded clone, and some rows leave it out.

j_call: TRBJ1-2
d_call: NA
v_call: TRBV5-4
clone_size: NA
cdr3_aa: CASRLQGSWDYGYTF
cdr3_nt: TGTGCCAGCAGGTTACAGGGAAGCTGGGACTATGGCTACACCTTC

j_call: TRBJ1-1
d_call: NA
v_call: TRBV30
clone_size: NA
cdr3_aa: CAWSVGGTSTSFF
cdr3_nt: TGTGCCTGGAGTGTAGGCGGCACGTCGACGTCTTTCTTT

j_call: TRBJ1-2
d_call: NA
v_call: TRBV2
clone_size: NA
cdr3_aa: CAKQAGPLGGYTF
cdr3_nt: TGTGCCAAGCAGGCGGGCCCGCTCGGGGGCTACACCTTC

j_call: TRBJ2-5
d_call: TRBD2
v_call: TRBV6-5
clone_size: once
cdr3_aa: CASSPGTSGGPQYF
cdr3_nt: TGTGCCAGCAGTCCCGGGACTAGCGGGGGGCCCCAGTACTTC

j_call: TRBJ1-5
d_call: NA
v_call: TRBV6-5
clone_size: NA
cdr3_aa: CASRQSRGPNQPQHF
cdr3_nt: TGTGCCAGCAGGCAATCCAGGGGACCCAATCAGCCCCAGCATTTT

j_call: TRBJ2-3
d_call: NA
v_call: TRBV11-2
clone_size: NA
cdr3_aa: CASSLGRGPTSTDTQYF
cdr3_nt: TGTGCCAGCAGCTTAGGGAGAGGTCCTACTAGCACAGATACGCAGTATTTT

j_call: TRBJ1-2
d_call: NA
v_call: TRBV15
clone_size: NA
cdr3_aa: CATSRDRGLGTF
cdr3_nt: TGTGCCACCAGCAGAGATCGAGGGTTGGGCACCTTC

j_call: TRBJ2-7
d_call: NA
v_call: TRBV30
clone_size: NA
cdr3_aa: CAWSGTASYEQYF
cdr3_nt: TGTGCCTGGAGTGGGACAGCTTCCTACGAGCAGTACTTC

j_call: TRBJ1-2
d_call: NA
v_call: TRBV7-9
clone_size: NA
cdr3_aa: CASSRFDSPYF
cdr3_nt: TGTGCCAGCAGCCGATTCGACAGCCCCTACTTC

j_call: TRBJ2-2
d_call: NA
v_call: TRBV24-1
clone_size: NA
cdr3_aa: CATSDPTGRGTGELFF
cdr3_nt: TGTGCCACCAGTGACCCAACAGGGAGGGGCACCGGGGAGCTGTTTTTT

j_call: TRBJ1-5
d_call: TRBD1
v_call: TRBV19
clone_size: NA
cdr3_aa: CASGPATGTSNQPQHF
cdr3_nt: TGTGCCAGTGGACCGGCGACAGGGACGAGCAATCAGCCCCAGCATTTT

j_call: TRBJ1-5
d_call: NA
v_call: TRBV28
clone_size: NA
cdr3_aa: CASSLRTEDQPQHF
cdr3_nt: TGTGCCAGCAGTTTAAGGACAGAGGACCAGCCCCAGCATTTT

j_call: TRBJ2-7
d_call: NA
v_call: TRBV27
clone_size: NA
cdr3_aa: CASSLSGFYEQYF
cdr3_nt: TGTGCCAGCAGTTTATCCGGGTTCTACGAGCAGTACTTC

j_call: TRBJ2-7
d_call: NA
v_call: TRBV9
clone_size: NA
cdr3_aa: CASSVARGRTDGDEQYF
cdr3_nt: TGTGCCAGCAGCGTAGCCAGAGGAAGGACAGACGGGGACGAGCAGTACTTC

j_call: TRBJ2-2
d_call: NA
v_call: TRBV28
clone_size: NA
cdr3_aa: CASSPRRGQGTGELFF
cdr3_nt: TGTGCCAGCAGTCCCCGCAGGGGCCAGGGCACCGGGGAGCTGTTTTTT

j_call: TRBJ1-1
d_call: NA
v_call: TRBV30
clone_size: NA
cdr3_aa: CAWSSQGRTEAFF
cdr3_nt: TGTGCCTGGAGTAGTCAGGGGCGGACTGAAGCTTTCTTT

j_call: TRBJ2-1
d_call: NA
v_call: TRBV3-1/TRBV3-2
clone_size: NA
cdr3_aa: CASSRTVETYNEQFF
cdr3_nt: TGTGCCAGCAGCCGCACAGTTGAGACCTACAATGAGCAGTTCTTC

j_call: TRBJ1-2
d_call: NA
v_call: TRBV4-2
clone_size: NA
cdr3_aa: CASSQRGAGGYGYTF
cdr3_nt: TGTGCCAGCAGCCAACGGGGGGCGGGTGGCTATGGCTACACCTTC

j_call: TRBJ2-1
d_call: TRBD2
v_call: TRBV5-1
clone_size: NA
cdr3_aa: CASSLDWGTSGNEQFF
cdr3_nt: TGCGCCAGCAGCTTGGATTGGGGGACTAGCGGAAATGAGCAGTTCTTC

j_call: TRBJ2-7
d_call: TRBD1
v_call: TRBV28
clone_size: NA
cdr3_aa: CASSEQGTYEQYF
cdr3_nt: TGTGCCAGCAGCGAACAGGGGACCTACGAGCAGTACTTC

j_call: TRBJ1-2
d_call: NA
v_call: TRBV6-4
clone_size: NA
cdr3_aa: CASRPRGGGLGYTF
cdr3_nt: TGTGCCAGCAGGCCTCGGGGGGGCGGGTTAGGCTACACCTTC

j_call: TRBJ1-1
d_call: NA
v_call: TRBV20-1
clone_size: NA
cdr3_aa: CSASRGMNTEAFF
cdr3_nt: TGCAGTGCTAGTAGGGGAATGAACACTGAAGCTTTCTTT

j_call: TRBJ2-1
d_call: NA
v_call: TRBV29-1
clone_size: NA
cdr3_aa: CSVDQGNEQFF
cdr3_nt: TGCAGCGTTGACCAGGGGAATGAGCAGTTCTTC

j_call: TRBJ2-3
d_call: NA
v_call: TRBV23-1
clone_size: NA
cdr3_aa: CASSQSTVAVADTQYF
cdr3_nt: TGCGCCAGCAGTCAATCGACGGTGGCGGTTGCAGATACGCAGTATTTT

j_call: TRBJ2-2
d_call: TRBD2
v_call: TRBV11-3
clone_size: NA
cdr3_aa: CASSSRGGRKTGELFF
cdr3_nt: TGTGCCAGCAGCAGTAGGGGCGGGAGAAAAACCGGGGAGCTGTTTTTT

j_call: TRBJ2-2
d_call: NA
v_call: TRBV27
clone_size: NA
cdr3_aa: CASSHNTGELFF
cdr3_nt: TGTGCCAGCAGTCATAACACCGGGGAGCTGTTTTTT

j_call: TRBJ1-5
d_call: NA
v_call: TRBV30
clone_size: NA
cdr3_aa: CAWSPGLSGESNQPQHF
cdr3_nt: TGTGCCTGGAGTCCCGGTCTATCAGGGGAAAGCAATCAGCCCCAGCATTTT

j_call: TRBJ2-7
d_call: NA
v_call: TRBV5-1
clone_size: NA
cdr3_aa: CASSLGSYYEQYF
cdr3_nt: TGCGCCAGCAGCTTGGGGAGTTACTACGAGCAGTACTTC

j_call: TRBJ2-1
d_call: TRBD1
v_call: TRBV2
clone_size: NA
cdr3_aa: CASSDLRGTGDGEQFF
cdr3_nt: TGTGCCAGCAGTGACCTAAGAGGGACAGGGGACGGGGAGCAGTTCTTC

j_call: TRBJ1-2
d_call: NA
v_call: TRBV9
clone_size: NA
cdr3_aa: CASSVAVGEVYGYTF
cdr3_nt: TGTGCCAGCAGCGTCGCGGTGGGAGAAGTATATGGCTACACCTTC

j_call: TRBJ2-3
d_call: TRBD2
v_call: TRBV7-9
clone_size: NA
cdr3_aa: CASSQASYSGSSADTQYF
cdr3_nt: TGTGCCAGCAGCCAGGCCAGTTACAGCGGGAGTTCTGCAGATACGCAGTATTTT

j_call: TRBJ1-5
d_call: NA
v_call: TRBV15
clone_size: NA
cdr3_aa: CATSRDPQQPQHF
cdr3_nt: TGTGCCACCAGCAGAGATCCGCAGCAGCCCCAGCATTTT

j_call: TRBJ2-7
d_call: NA
v_call: TRBV3-1/TRBV3-2
clone_size: NA
cdr3_aa: CASSQDLTGMTYEQYF
cdr3_nt: TGTGCCAGCAGCCAAGATCTAACAGGGATGACCTACGAGCAGTACTTC

j_call: TRBJ1-6
d_call: TRBD1
v_call: TRBV2
clone_size: NA
cdr3_aa: CASSRRQGNYNSPLHF
cdr3_nt: TGTGCCAGTAGTAGGAGACAGGGGAACTATAATTCACCCCTCCACTTT

j_call: TRBJ2-3
d_call: TRBD2
v_call: TRBV11-3
clone_size: NA
cdr3_aa: CASRGAGASTDTQYF
cdr3_nt: TGTGCCAGCAGGGGAGCGGGGGCCAGCACAGATACGCAGTATTTT

j_call: TRBJ1-2
d_call: NA
v_call: TRBV19
clone_size: NA
cdr3_aa: CASSGPDREANYGYTF
cdr3_nt: TGTGCCAGTAGCGGACCCGACAGAGAAGCTAACTATGGCTACACCTTC

j_call: TRBJ2-2
d_call: NA
v_call: TRBV7-9
clone_size: NA
cdr3_aa: CASSLVQGWATGELFF
cdr3_nt: TGTGCCAGCAGCTTAGTCCAGGGATGGGCTACCGGGGAGCTGTTTTTT

j_call: TRBJ2-1
d_call: NA
v_call: TRBV29-1
clone_size: NA
cdr3_aa: CSAGRLRGEQFF
cdr3_nt: TGCAGCGCGGGACGACTCAGGGGTGAGCAGTTCTTC

j_call: TRBJ1-2
d_call: TRBD1
v_call: TRBV6-4
clone_size: NA
cdr3_aa: CASSDSDRGNYGYTF
cdr3_nt: TGTGCCAGCAGTGACTCGGACAGGGGGAACTATGGCTACACCTTC

j_call: TRBJ1-2
d_call: NA
v_call: TRBV2
clone_size: NA
cdr3_aa: CASSLERGNYGYTF
cdr3_nt: TGTGCCAGCAGTTTAGAACGGGGGAACTATGGCTACACCTTC

j_call: TRBJ2-1
d_call: NA
v_call: TRBV27
clone_size: NA
cdr3_aa: CASSFSVRNEQFF
cdr3_nt: TGTGCCAGCAGTTTTTCGGTGAGGAATGAGCAGTTCTTC

j_call: TRBJ2-2
d_call: NA
v_call: TRBV30
clone_size: NA
cdr3_aa: CAWSLDTLNTGELFF
cdr3_nt: TGTGCCTGGAGTCTGGACACCTTGAACACCGGGGAGCTGTTTTTT

j_call: TRBJ2-1
d_call: NA
v_call: TRBV7-7
clone_size: NA
cdr3_aa: CASSSRDGKTYNEQFF
cdr3_nt: TGTGCTAGCAGCTCCCGGGATGGTAAAACCTACAATGAGCAGTTCTTC

j_call: TRBJ2-7
d_call: NA
v_call: TRBV29-1
clone_size: NA
cdr3_aa: CSVAIRGSEQYF
cdr3_nt: TGCAGCGTTGCCATCAGGGGCAGCGAGCAGTACTTC